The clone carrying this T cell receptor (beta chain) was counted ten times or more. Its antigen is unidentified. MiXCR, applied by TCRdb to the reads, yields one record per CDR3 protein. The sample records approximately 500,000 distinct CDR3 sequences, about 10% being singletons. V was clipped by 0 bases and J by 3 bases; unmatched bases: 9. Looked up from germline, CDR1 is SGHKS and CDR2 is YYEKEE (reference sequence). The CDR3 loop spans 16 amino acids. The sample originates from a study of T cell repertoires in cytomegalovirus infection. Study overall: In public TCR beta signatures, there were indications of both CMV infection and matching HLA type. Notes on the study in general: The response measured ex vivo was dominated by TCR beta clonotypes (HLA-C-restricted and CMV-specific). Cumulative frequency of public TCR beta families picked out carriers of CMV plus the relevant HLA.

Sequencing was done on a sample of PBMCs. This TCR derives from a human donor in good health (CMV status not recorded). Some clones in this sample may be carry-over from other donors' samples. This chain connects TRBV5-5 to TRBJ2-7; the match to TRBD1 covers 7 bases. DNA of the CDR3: TGTGCCAGCAGCTTGGCTCCTGCCGGGACAGTCTACGAGCAGTACTTC. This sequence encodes CASSLAPAGTVYEQYF.